The 6 T cell receptor beta chains presented below share a single source sample, sequenced in a study of blood T cells in healthy people across ages. Using a J-beta primer mix together with a sample-barcoded 5' primer, a second PCR was run for roughly 6 to 12 cycles. TCRdb independently ran MiXCR on the 5' RACE reads; one entry per CDR3 protein. The sample contains roughly 680,000 distinct CDR3 sequences, roughly 21% of which appear only once. The specimen was blood. These receptors were obtained from a man between 65 and 85 years old in good health.

As DNA, the CDR3 is TGCAGTGCTCCTCTAAACCCACAGGGATTCAAAAACATTCAGTACTTC. Translating gives CSAPLNPQGFKNIQYF. The chain combines TRBV20-1 with TRBJ2-7; TRBD1 is a possible D gene (6 bases). The end of the DNA is better explained by TRBJ2-4, so the J call may be wrong. CDR1 and CDR2 from the germline V gene are DFQATT and SNEGSKA (reference sequence). The CDR3 totals 16 residues.

Details on this clonotype: This may be a read error, as it is one base from a much larger clone. The J gene is TRBJ2-5, the V gene TRBV3-1; D not resolved. TRBJ2-7 matches the DNA end more closely, so the J call is doubtful. The germline V gene encodes CDR1 LGHDT and CDR2 YNNKEL (reference sequence). The CDR3 sequence is 14 residues long. The CDR3 bases are TGTGCCAGCAGCCAAGAGGTCATGGCCTACGAGCAGTACTTC. Residues: CASSQEVMAYEQYF.

This clonotype has just one count. The V gene is TRBV7-9, the J gene TRBJ2-1; 7 bases fit TRBD1. V lost 1 base and J lost 4; bases outside the gene matches: 7. Germline lookup yields CDR1 SEHNR and CDR2 FQNEAQ (reference sequence). This CDR3 has 16 residues. The CDR3, as DNA: TGTGCCAGCAGCTTAGGAGGGGGCTCGGTGTACAATGAGCAGTTCTTC. Amino acids: CASSLGGGSVYNEQFF.

The chain links TRBV5-6 to TRBJ1-2, with D maybe TRBD1 (5 bases). Trimming pared 4 bases from V and 4 bases from J, leaving 20 bases between. The CDR3 is made up of 16 amino acids. The germline gives CDR1 SGHDT, CDR2 YYEEEE. As DNA, the CDR3 is TGTGCCAGCAGCCGCCCCCAGGTGCGGGGCAGCTATGGCTACACCTTC. The encoded protein is CASSRPQVRGSYGYTF.

The chain recombines TRBV5-1 with TRBJ2-5; no clear D gene. The closer fit of TRBJ2-7 to the DNA end suggests the J call may be wrong. The CDR3 length is 15 residues. Germline assignment: CDR1 SGHRS and CDR2 YFSETQ. CDR3 amino acids: CASSSPTSFEYEQYF. The CDR3 DNA sequence: TGCGCCAGCAGCTCTCCGACAAGTTTTGAGTACGAGCAGTACTTC.

There are a few counts of this clonotype. The chain uses TRBV27 and TRBJ1-1; possible D gene TRBD1, 5 bases. The germline V and J ends were trimmed by 6 bases and 4 bases, with 12 bases remaining between them. The CDR3 is made up of 13 amino acids. Germline CDR1 reads MNHEY; CDR2 reads SMNVEV (reference sequence). In DNA form, the CDR3 reads TGTGCCAGCAGCTCGGGGGTTAGCACTGAAGCTTTCTTT. As protein: CASSSGVSTEAFF.